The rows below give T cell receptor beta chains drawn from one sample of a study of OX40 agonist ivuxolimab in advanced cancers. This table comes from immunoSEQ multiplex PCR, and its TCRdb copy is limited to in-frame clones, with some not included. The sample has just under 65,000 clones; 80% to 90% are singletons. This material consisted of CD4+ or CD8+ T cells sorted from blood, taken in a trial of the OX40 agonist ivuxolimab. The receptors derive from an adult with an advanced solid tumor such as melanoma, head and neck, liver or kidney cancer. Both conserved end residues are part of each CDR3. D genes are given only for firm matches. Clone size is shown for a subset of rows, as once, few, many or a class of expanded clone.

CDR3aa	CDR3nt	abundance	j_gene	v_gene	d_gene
CASSPLTGRVGNQPQHF	TGTGCCAGTAGTCCCCTGACAGGGCGAGTCGGCAATCAGCCCCAGCATTTT	.	TRBJ1-5	TRBV19	TRBD1
CAWSVGGSSGNTIYF	TGTGCCTGGAGTGTAGGCGGAAGCTCTGGAAACACCATATATTTT	.	TRBJ1-3	TRBV30	.
CASSVGGQGLPMGGYTF	TGTGCCAGCAGCGTAGGGGGACAGGGGCTCCCGATGGGTGGCTACACCTTC	.	TRBJ1-2	TRBV9	TRBD1
CASSHTGGGGEETQYF	TGCGCCAGCAGTCATACAGGCGGCGGGGGGGAAGAGACCCAGTACTTC	.	TRBJ2-5	TRBV5-1	TRBD2
CASSLAGPSYEQYF	TGTGCCAGCAGCCTAGCGGGACCCTCCTACGAGCAGTACTTC	.	TRBJ2-7	TRBV4-2	TRBD2
CASSSQGDQPQHF	TGTGCCAGCAGCAGCCAAGGGGATCAGCCCCAGCATTTT	.	TRBJ1-5	TRBV7-9	.
CASSLWWDRGYTGELFF	TGCGCCAGCAGCTTGTGGTGGGACAGGGGATACACCGGGGAGCTGTTTTTT	.	TRBJ2-2	TRBV5-1	TRBD1
CAISERSGRVFNEQFF	TGTGCCATCAGTGAGCGGAGCGGGAGGGTATTCAATGAGCAGTTCTTC	.	TRBJ2-1	TRBV10-3	TRBD2
CASSLAETQYF	TGTGCCAGCAGCTTAGCAGAGACCCAGTACTTC	.	TRBJ2-5	TRBV7-2	.
CASSSLAGAHGEQYF	TGTGCCAGCAGCTCGCTTGCGGGGGCGCATGGCGAGCAGTACTTC	.	TRBJ2-7	TRBV5-6	.
CAISPGTGGTNNEQFF	TGTGCCATCAGCCCCGGGACAGGGGGTACAAACAATGAGCAGTTCTTC	.	TRBJ2-1	TRBV10-3	TRBD1
CTSSQDRDNIQETQYF	TGCACCAGCAGCCAAGACCGGGACAACATTCAAGAGACCCAGTACTTC	.	TRBJ2-5	TRBV1	.
CASSVEGRGILDNYGYTF	TGTGCCAGCAGCGTAGAGGGCAGGGGGATTCTAGATAACTATGGCTACACCTTC	many	TRBJ1-2	TRBV9	TRBD1
CASSLEVPRSGNTIYF	TGTGCCAGCAGCTTAGAAGTGCCTCGCTCTGGAAACACCATATATTTT	.	TRBJ1-3	TRBV7-2	.
CASSPRGSVWGSGYTF	TGTGCCAGCAGCCCTCGGGGATCGGTTTGGGGGTCTGGCTACACCTTC	.	TRBJ1-2	TRBV9	.
CASSENLGQVYGYTF	TGTGCCAGCAGTGAAAATCTTGGACAGGTCTATGGCTACACCTTC	few	TRBJ1-2	TRBV6-1	TRBD1
CASSFGISGATDTQYF	TGTGCCAGCAGCTTTGGAATCTCGGGAGCCACAGATACGCAGTATTTT	.	TRBJ2-3	TRBV7-9	.
CAWSAGPGTDTQYF	TGTGCCTGGAGTGCTGGGCCCGGCACAGATACGCAGTATTTT	.	TRBJ2-3	TRBV30	.
CASGDGSSHEQYF	TGCGCCAGCGGAGACGGCTCCTCCCACGAGCAGTACTTC	.	TRBJ2-7	TRBV5-1	.
CASRDRGFMNTEAFF	TGTGCCAGCAGGGACAGGGGATTCATGAACACTGAAGCTTTCTTT	few	TRBJ1-1	TRBV2	TRBD1
CASSFTGEPQHF	TGTGCCAGCAGTTTCACAGGGGAGCCCCAGCATTTT	.	TRBJ1-5	TRBV2	TRBD1
CASSYSIVQGEAFF	TGTGCCAGCAGTTACTCGATCGTTCAGGGTGAAGCTTTCTTT	.	TRBJ1-1	TRBV6-5	.
CASSQNQANTEAFF	TGCGCCAGCAGCCAGAACCAGGCGAACACTGAAGCTTTCTTT	.	TRBJ1-1	TRBV4-1	.
CASSLNGGPAGELFF	TGTGCCAGTTCCCTAAACGGGGGGCCGGCCGGGGAGCTGTTTTTT	.	TRBJ2-2	TRBV2	.
CASSIRAGGGTEAFF	TGTGCCAGTAGTATAAGGGCAGGGGGGGGCACTGAAGCTTTCTTT	.	TRBJ1-1	TRBV19	TRBD1
CASSPQGRVRYEQYF	TGTGCCAGCAGCCCCCAGGGCAGGGTAAGATACGAGCAGTACTTC	.	TRBJ2-7	TRBV5-6	.
CSVLVEESTEAFF	TGCAGCGTTTTAGTGGAAGAGAGCACTGAAGCTTTCTTT	.	TRBJ1-1	TRBV29-1	.
CASSAKGRLEAFF	TGTGCCAGCAGCGCGAAGGGTCGCCTAGAAGCTTTCTTT	few	TRBJ1-1	TRBV9	.
CASSFDRVGNQPQHF	TGTGCCAGCAGTTTCGACAGGGTTGGCAATCAGCCCCAGCATTTT	.	TRBJ1-5	TRBV2	TRBD1
CASYAAGPGGQPQHF	TGTGCCAGCTATGCGGCGGGGCCGGGGGGACAGCCCCAGCATTTT	.	TRBJ1-5	TRBV28	.
CASSFNGAGSYEQYF	TGTGCCAGCAGCTTTAACGGAGCCGGATCCTACGAGCAGTACTTC	.	TRBJ2-7	TRBV7-2	.
CASSLAATQNIQYF	TGTGCCAGCAGCTTGGCAGCCACCCAAAACATTCAGTACTTC	.	TRBJ2-4	TRBV5-4	.
CASSTRDGLNTDTQYF	TGTGCCAGCAGCACCCGGGACGGCTTAAACACAGATACGCAGTATTTT	.	TRBJ2-3	TRBV7-8	.
CASSNRGTGGWVEQYF	TGTGCCAGTAGTAATCGAGGGACAGGGGGCTGGGTCGAGCAGTACTTC	.	TRBJ2-7	TRBV19	TRBD1
CASSLEPDSPLHF	TGCGCCAGCAGCTTGGAGCCAGATTCACCCCTCCACTTT	.	TRBJ1-6	TRBV5-1	.
CASSGGTFATNEKLFF	TGTGCCAGCAGTGGTGGGACCTTTGCAACTAATGAAAAACTGTTTTTT	.	TRBJ1-4	TRBV6-1	.
CAWSPKGGTYEQYF	TGTGCCTGGAGCCCCAAAGGGGGAACCTACGAGCAGTACTTC	.	TRBJ2-7	TRBV30	.
CASSHSPTGELFF	TGTGCCAGCAGCCACAGTCCCACCGGGGAGCTGTTTTTT	.	TRBJ2-2	TRBV11-3	.
CASTGLQGDRNQPQHF	TGTGCCAGCACCGGCTTACAGGGCGACCGCAATCAGCCCCAGCATTTT	.	TRBJ1-5	TRBV6-6	.
CASSKTDHEQFF	TGTGCCAGCAGTAAAACCGACCATGAGCAGTTCTTC	.	TRBJ2-1	TRBV6-5	.
CASSLGTGGNQPQHF	TGTGCCAGCAGTCTTGGGACAGGGGGCAATCAGCCCCAGCATTTT	.	TRBJ1-5	TRBV2	TRBD1
CASSSKPGTDTGELFF	TGCGCCAGCAGCTCGAAGCCCGGGACGGACACCGGGGAGCTGTTTTTT	.	TRBJ2-2	TRBV5-1	.
CASSLQGGQSYEQYF	TGTGCCAGCAGCTTACAAGGGGGACAGTCCTACGAGCAGTACTTC	.	TRBJ2-7	TRBV7-3	TRBD1
CASSYSSRGSGELFF	TGTGCCAGCAGTTACTCTTCCAGGGGGTCCGGGGAGCTGTTTTTT	.	TRBJ2-2	TRBV6-5	TRBD1
CASSINAGGATGELFF	TGTGCCAGTAGTATTAACGCGGGAGGTGCCACCGGGGAGCTGTTTTTT	.	TRBJ2-2	TRBV19	TRBD2
CASSFRDTQYF	TGTGCCAGCAGCTTTCGGGATACGCAGTATTTT	once	TRBJ2-3	TRBV11-3	.
CASSRAELFGNTIYF	TGTGCCAGCAGCCGTGCAGAACTCTTTGGAAACACCATATATTTT	.	TRBJ1-3	TRBV7-2	.
CASWSGGASYEQYF	TGTGCCAGCTGGTCTGGGGGGGCCTCCTACGAGCAGTACTTC	once	TRBJ2-7	TRBV5-8	.
CASSFLGLSPEAFF	TGTGCCAGCAGCTTTCTGGGACTATCTCCTGAAGCTTTCTTT	few	TRBJ1-1	TRBV7-2	.
CASSPLTSSGSSYNEQFF	TGTGCCAGCTCACCACTCACCTCTAGCGGGAGCTCCTACAATGAGCAGTTCTTC	.	TRBJ2-1	TRBV18	TRBD2
CASSLTGISYNEQFF	TGCGCCAGCAGCTTGACAGGGATCTCCTACAATGAGCAGTTCTTC	.	TRBJ2-1	TRBV5-1	.
CASSIQGSSYEQYF	TGTGCCAGCAGTATACAGGGCAGCTCCTACGAGCAGTACTTC	once	TRBJ2-7	TRBV2	.
CASSHAGTSTEAFF	TGCGCCAGCAGCCACGCCGGGACAAGCACTGAAGCTTTCTTT	.	TRBJ1-1	TRBV4-3	.
CASSPLRVAGVNEQFF	TGCGCCAGCAGCCCCCTCCGGGTAGCGGGGGTCAATGAGCAGTTCTTC	.	TRBJ2-1	TRBV4-1	TRBD2